These T cell receptor beta chains were read from a single sample in a study of post-analysis software for immune sequencing data. TCRdb itself ran the PCR reads through MiXCR, one entry per CDR3 protein. This sample has hundreds of thousands of distinct CDR3 sequences, with 30% to 40% found just once. Input material: blood. Receptors were obtained from a girl aged 2 to 9 with multiple sclerosis. CDR3s include the opening cysteine and the closing phenylalanine or tryptophan. The D gene is left open where the match is weak. The size field is filled for only some rows; it gives once, few, many or a size class.

DNA: TGCAGTGCTAGTGTCCACTACGAGCAGTACTTC; CDR3: CSASVHYEQYF; D: NA; V: TRBV20-1; size: many; J: TRBJ2-7
DNA: NA; CDR3: CASSSSAGRGNTQYF; D: NA; V: TRBV6-2/TRBV6-3; size: NA; J: TRBJ2-3
DNA: TGTGCCAGCGACAGAATCGGTGTTTGGCCCCAGCATTTT; CDR3: CASDRIGVWPQHF; D: NA; V: TRBV6-1; size: NA; J: TRBJ1-5
DNA: TGTGCCAGCAGTTTCGAGGGGTGGTCTGGGACAGGGGGGAATGAGCAGTTCTTC; CDR3: CASSFEGWSGTGGNEQFF; D: TRBD1; V: TRBV12-3/TRBV12-4; size: NA; J: TRBJ2-1
DNA: TGTGCCAGCAGCGTCCATCTGAGGGGATTTCGCACTGAAGCTTTCTTT; CDR3: CASSVHLRGFRTEAFF; D: NA; V: TRBV7-9; size: few; J: TRBJ1-1
DNA: TGTGCCAGCAGCCAAGATGGGAGCGGGAGTCGCTACGAGCAGTACTTC; CDR3: CASSQDGSGSRYEQYF; D: TRBD2; V: TRBV4-2; size: NA; J: TRBJ2-7
DNA: TGCAGCGTTGAAATGGGAGGAGCGGGGCCCCTCGGGCAGTACTTC; CDR3: CSVEMGGAGPLGQYF; D: TRBD2; V: TRBV29-1; size: few; J: TRBJ2-7
DNA: TGTGCCAGCAGCCGACAGTTCCTAGAGACCCAGTACTTC; CDR3: CASSRQFLETQYF; D: NA; V: TRBV11-2; size: many; J: TRBJ2-5
DNA: TGCAGTGCTCCCCTTACAAGGAATGGCTACACCTTC; CDR3: CSAPLTRNGYTF; D: NA; V: TRBV20-1; size: NA; J: TRBJ1-2
DNA: TGTGCCAGCAGTTTTATAGGACAGGGGGATGGTAGGTCCTACAATGAGCAGTTCTTC; CDR3: CASSFIGQGDGRSYNEQFF; D: TRBD1; V: TRBV28; size: few; J: TRBJ2-1
DNA: TGTGCCAGCAGTTACTCGTTGGCAGCCCAGCCCCAGCATTTT; CDR3: CASSYSLAAQPQHF; D: NA; V: TRBV6-5; size: once; J: TRBJ1-5
DNA: TGTGCCAGCAGTCCCCGGACAGGGGGAAGCTATGGCTACACCTTC; CDR3: CASSPRTGGSYGYTF; D: TRBD1; V: TRBV28; size: NA; J: TRBJ1-2
DNA: TGTGCCAGCAGGCTAACAGGGTTGGGTCAGCACGAGCAGTACTTC; CDR3: CASRLTGLGQHEQYF; D: NA; V: TRBV27; size: NA; J: TRBJ2-7
DNA: TGTGCCAGCTCATTAGGGGTGTTTGGCGAGCAGTACTTC; CDR3: CASSLGVFGEQYF; D: NA; V: TRBV27; size: NA; J: TRBJ2-7
DNA: TGTGCCAGTAGGGAAACAGGAGTAGCCAAAAACATTCAGTACTTC; CDR3: CASRETGVAKNIQYF; D: NA; V: TRBV19; size: NA; J: TRBJ2-4
DNA: TGTGCCAGCAGTTTACCCAGCGGGAGAGGAAGCACAGATACGCAGTATTTT; CDR3: CASSLPSGRGSTDTQYF; D: TRBD2; V: TRBV12-3/TRBV12-4; size: NA; J: TRBJ2-3
DNA: TGCAGCGCTGAGAAACCGGGACTACTCTTAGAGACCCAGTACTTC; CDR3: CSAEKPGLLLETQYF; D: TRBD2; V: TRBV29-1; size: NA; J: TRBJ2-5
DNA: TGTGCCAGCAGTTACTCCTACAGGACAGTTACCTACAATGAGCAGTTCTTC; CDR3: CASSYSYRTVTYNEQFF; D: NA; V: TRBV6-5; size: NA; J: TRBJ2-1
DNA: TGTGCCAGCAGCTTAGCGGGTAGCGGAGATTACAATGAGCAGTTCTTC; CDR3: CASSLAGSGDYNEQFF; D: NA; V: TRBV7-2; size: NA; J: TRBJ2-1
DNA: TGTGCCAGCAGCCCGTCAGGGGGTAGGAATTCACCCCTCCACTTT; CDR3: CASSPSGGRNSPLHF; D: TRBD1; V: TRBV28; size: NA; J: TRBJ1-6
DNA: TGCGCCAGCAGCACTGGACAGATCGCTAACTATGGCTACACCTTC; CDR3: CASSTGQIANYGYTF; D: NA; V: TRBV5-1; size: NA; J: TRBJ1-2
DNA: TGCGCCAGCAGCCGACAGGACTCCTACGAGCAGTACTTC; CDR3: CASSRQDSYEQYF; D: NA; V: TRBV4-1; size: NA; J: TRBJ2-7
DNA: TGTGCCAGCAGGAATCCAGGGGGCGGCTATGGCTACACCTTC; CDR3: CASRNPGGGYGYTF; D: TRBD1; V: TRBV9; size: NA; J: TRBJ1-2
DNA: TGTGCCAGCAGCCAAGAGAGCTCCTACGAGCAGTACTTC; CDR3: CASSQESSYEQYF; D: NA; V: TRBV3-1; size: NA; J: TRBJ2-7
DNA: TGTGCCAGCAGTCTTGGACTGACCACCGGGGAGCTGTTTTTT; CDR3: CASSLGLTTGELFF; D: NA; V: TRBV12-3/TRBV12-4; size: NA; J: TRBJ2-2
DNA: TGCAGTGCTAGAGAGGGGGCCTACGAGCAGTACTTC; CDR3: CSAREGAYEQYF; D: NA; V: TRBV20-1; size: few; J: TRBJ2-7
DNA: TGCGCCAGCAGCTTGTCGACTTCGGGGGAGCAGTACTTC; CDR3: CASSLSTSGEQYF; D: NA; V: TRBV5-1; size: NA; J: TRBJ2-7
DNA: TGTGCCAGCAGTTACGGGCGGGACCTCACAGATACACAGTATTTT; CDR3: CASSYGRDLTDTQYF; D: NA; V: TRBV6-6; size: NA; J: TRBJ2-3
DNA: TGCAGTGCACGGGACAGGTTCACAGATACGCAGTATTTT; CDR3: CSARDRFTDTQYF; D: TRBD1; V: TRBV20-1; size: few; J: TRBJ2-3
DNA: TGTGCCAGCAGCTTAGAGGGGACTAGCGGGAGCTACGAGCAGTACTTC; CDR3: CASSLEGTSGSYEQYF; D: TRBD2; V: TRBV7-2; size: many; J: TRBJ2-7
DNA: TGCAGTGCTAGCGGGGAGTACTACGAGCAGTACTTC; CDR3: CSASGEYYEQYF; D: NA; V: TRBV20-1; size: NA; J: TRBJ2-7
DNA: TGTGCCAGCAGTCGTGGGACAGGGGGCAGAAATCGTCCCCAGCATTTT; CDR3: CASSRGTGGRNRPQHF; D: TRBD1; V: TRBV27; size: NA; J: TRBJ1-5
DNA: TGTGCCAGCAGCCAAGATCACGGGACTAGCGGGTACAATGAGCAGTTCTTC; CDR3: CASSQDHGTSGYNEQFF; D: TRBD2; V: TRBV14; size: NA; J: TRBJ2-1
DNA: TGTGCCAGCAGCTCGACGACTAGCGGGGGCTGCAATGAGCAGTTCTTC; CDR3: CASSSTTSGGCNEQFF; D: TRBD2; V: TRBV7-8; size: few; J: TRBJ2-1
DNA: TGCGCCAGCAGCTTCTGGGGGCCTACGTTCAACTATGGCTACACCTTC; CDR3: CASSFWGPTFNYGYTF; D: NA; V: TRBV5-1; size: NA; J: TRBJ1-2
DNA: TGCAGCGTTGAGGTCAGGGGGCACCTCTATGGCTACACCTTC; CDR3: CSVEVRGHLYGYTF; D: TRBD1; V: TRBV29-1; size: NA; J: TRBJ1-2
DNA: TGCAGTGCTAGAGTGTTGGGACAGCTGAACACTGAAGCTTTCTTT; CDR3: CSARVLGQLNTEAFF; D: TRBD1; V: TRBV20-1; size: few; J: TRBJ1-1
DNA: TGTGCCAGCAGACCGACAGGTGTATCCTACGAGCAGTACTTC; CDR3: CASRPTGVSYEQYF; D: NA; V: TRBV2; size: NA; J: TRBJ2-7
DNA: TGTGCCAGCAGTTTCCGTTTGGCAAATGAGCAGTTCTTC; CDR3: CASSFRLANEQFF; D: NA; V: TRBV12-3/TRBV12-4; size: once; J: TRBJ2-1
DNA: TGTGCCGGCTACTCAGGGGTCACCTACGAGCAGTACTTC; CDR3: CAGYSGVTYEQYF; D: NA; V: TRBV18; size: NA; J: TRBJ2-7
DNA: TGCAGCGTTGCACCGAAACTATACAATGAGCAGTTCTTC; CDR3: CSVAPKLYNEQFF; D: NA; V: TRBV29-1; size: many; J: TRBJ2-1
DNA: TGTGCCAGCAGTCCAAACAGGGGGGCTAGAGTGGGCTACACCTTC; CDR3: CASSPNRGARVGYTF; D: TRBD1; V: TRBV28; size: NA; J: TRBJ1-2
DNA: TGCGCCAGCAGCCCCGGACCCAGTGGCAATGAGCAGTTCTTC; CDR3: CASSPGPSGNEQFF; D: NA; V: TRBV4-1; size: NA; J: TRBJ2-1
DNA: TGTGCCAGCAGCTACGGAGGGGGAGGCTACACCTTC; CDR3: CASSYGGGGYTF; D: NA; V: TRBV7-2; size: NA; J: TRBJ1-2
DNA: TGCAGTGCTAGAGATGGGGGACAGGTGAACACTGAAGCTTTCTTT; CDR3: CSARDGGQVNTEAFF; D: TRBD1; V: TRBV20-1; size: NA; J: TRBJ1-1
DNA: TGTGCCAGCAGCTGGGTAAGGGTCTACAGCGCCCTTAATGAAAAACTGTTTTTT; CDR3: CASSWVRVYSALNEKLFF; D: NA; V: TRBV6-2/TRBV6-3; size: NA; J: TRBJ1-4
DNA: TGTGCCAGCAGCGTCGACAGGGTGGGCACTGAAGCTTTCTTT; CDR3: CASSVDRVGTEAFF; D: TRBD1; V: TRBV5-6; size: NA; J: TRBJ1-1
DNA: TGTGCCAGCAGTTTCCAGGTTGCCAACTATGGCTACACCTTC; CDR3: CASSFQVANYGYTF; D: NA; V: TRBV12-3/TRBV12-4; size: NA; J: TRBJ1-2
DNA: TGTGCCAGCAGTTTAGGGGGGCCGGGCGGCTACACCTTC; CDR3: CASSLGGPGGYTF; D: NA; V: TRBV12-3/TRBV12-4; size: NA; J: TRBJ1-2
DNA: TGTGCCAGCAGCCGGCAGGTTTCACCCCTCCACTTT; CDR3: CASSRQVSPLHF; D: NA; V: TRBV12-3/TRBV12-4; size: NA; J: TRBJ1-6
DNA: TGTGCCAGCAGCGTAGAACCGACAGGGGGCTACGAGCAGTACTTC; CDR3: CASSVEPTGGYEQYF; D: TRBD1; V: TRBV9; size: NA; J: TRBJ2-7
DNA: TGTGCCATCGGTGGTCGACCGGGGGCACCGAGCTCCTACAATGAGCAGTTCTTC; CDR3: CAIGGRPGAPSSYNEQFF; D: NA; V: TRBV10-3; size: few; J: TRBJ2-1
DNA: TGTGCCAGCAGGTTTACTAGCGCCGTGTTAGATACGCAGTATTTT; CDR3: CASRFTSAVLDTQYF; D: TRBD2; V: TRBV6-5; size: NA; J: TRBJ2-3
DNA: TGTGCCAGCAGCCGGGACAGCTTTATAACTGAAGCTTTCTTT; CDR3: CASSRDSFITEAFF; D: TRBD1; V: TRBV13; size: NA; J: TRBJ1-1
DNA: TGTGCCATCAGTGAGTCTTTGGAGGAGGACGAGCAGTACTTC; CDR3: CAISESLEEDEQYF; D: NA; V: TRBV10-3; size: few; J: TRBJ2-7